Below are 17 T cell receptor beta chains sequenced from a single sample in a study of identical twins. One entry per CDR3 protein results from TCRdb running MiXCR on the 5' RACE reads. The sample shows about 690,000 distinct CDR3 sequences, less than 7% of them seen only once. The sequencing input was naive T cells sorted from blood. These receptors were collected from a man between 18 and 29 years old in good health.

This clonotype was found a few times. V is TRBV6-1 and J is TRBJ2-3; TRBD1 aligns across 7 bases. This CDR3 contains 15 residues. Germline CDR1 is MNHNS and CDR2 is SASEGT. The trim removed 6 bases at V and 0 bases at J, leaving 6 bases unmatched. The CDR3 DNA reads as TGTGCCAGCAGAGACTGGGACAGTAGCACAGATACGCAGTATTTT. Its protein product is CASRDWDSSTDTQYF.

This clonotype was seen ten or more times. The genes are TRBV29-1 and TRBJ2-1; TRBD2 matches at 7 bases. This CDR3 spans 13 amino acids. The V and J ends lost 8 bases and 4 bases, in that order; junction bases with no gene match: 8. Per the germline V gene, CDR1 is SQVTM and CDR2 is ANQGSEA. The CDR3 loop is CSFTGGSYNEQFF. As DNA, the CDR3 is TGCAGCTTTACCGGGGGGAGTTACAATGAGCAGTTCTTC.

This clonotype was observed a few times. The chain carries TRBV5-6 and TRBJ2-2; 9 nucleotides align to TRBD1. The germline V gene has CDR1 SGHDT and CDR2 YYEEEE. V shed 0 bases and J 3 bases; nucleotides not matched to a gene: 3. The CDR3 runs 16 residues. In DNA, the CDR3 is TGTGCCAGCAGCTTGGAGGGACAGGGATACACCGGGGAGCTGTTTTTT. This codes for CASSLEGQGYTGELFF.

This clonotype was seen repeatedly, ten times or more. The V gene is TRBV4-3, the J gene TRBJ1-4, with D perhaps TRBD1 (5 bases). Germline CDR1 is LGHNA and CDR2 is YSLEER. This CDR3 region has 17 residues. Trimming left V 0 bases short and J 0 bases short, with 11 bases between. The CDR3 sequence is CASSQDIAGSTNEKLFF. Written as DNA, the CDR3 is TGCGCCAGCAGCCAAGATATAGCAGGGTCAACTAATGAAAAACTGTTTTTT.

The rearrangement links TRBV20-1 to TRBJ2-1, with TRBD2 matching 13 bases. Trimming removed 2 bases from V and 9 bases from J; junction bases left unmatched: 7. The germline CDR1 and CDR2 sequences are DFQATT and SNEGSKA (reference sequence). The CDR3 spans 15 residues. CDR3: CSARPGLAGAGEQFF. CDR3 sequence (DNA): TGCAGTGCTAGACCCGGACTAGCGGGAGCGGGTGAGCAGTTCTTC.

The chain combines TRBV7-9 with TRBJ2-5, with TRBD1 as a possible D gene (5 bases). Trimming left V 5 bases short and J 2 bases short, with 15 bases between. Per the germline V gene, CDR1 is SEHNR and CDR2 is FQNEAQ (reference sequence). The CDR3 is 15 residues long. CDR3 sequence reads: CASSPPGIGQETQYF. In DNA form, the CDR3 reads TGTGCCAGCAGCCCGCCAGGGATCGGGCAAGAGACCCAGTACTTC.

There are many counts of this clonotype. The chain joins TRBV5-1 to TRBJ2-2; tentatively, D is TRBD1 (5 bases). Germline CDR1 is SGHRS and CDR2 is YFSETQ. Trimming removed 1 base at V and 3 bases at J, with 10 bases between. There are 15 residues in the CDR3. Written as DNA, the CDR3 is TGCGCCAGCAGCTTGAGGGGCACGGACACCGGGGAGCTGTTTTTT. As protein: CASSLRGTDTGELFF.

This clonotype was seen more than once but under ten times. The rearrangement links TRBV6-2 or TRBV6-3 to TRBJ2-2; D remains ambiguous. CDR1 is MNHEY and CDR2 is SVGEGT in the germline V gene. This CDR3 spans 14 amino acids. Trimming left V 6 bases short and J 4 bases short, with 12 bases between. The CDR3 bases are TGTGCCAGCAGACGTGACTCGAGCACCGGGGAGCTGTTTTTT. It translates to CASRRDSSTGELFF.

This clonotype was seen repeatedly, ten times or more. This chain links TRBV20-1 with TRBJ2-7; D unresolved. The CDR3 is 13 amino acids. Trimming stripped 6 bases from V and 0 bases from J, with 12 bases between. Per germline, CDR1 DFQATT and CDR2 SNEGSKA (reference sequence). The DNA for the CDR3 is TGCAGTGCAAAGAAGGATAACTCCTACGAGCAGTACTTC. It translates to CSAKKDNSYEQYF.

The V gene is TRBV6-1, the J gene TRBJ2-2; D ambiguous. Germline V gives CDR1 MNHNS, CDR2 SASEGT. The V and J ends lost 6 bases and 1 base respectively, with 15 bases between them. CDR3 length equals 16 residues. Here the CDR3 DNA reads TGTGCCAGCAGATCTCTGCACAGCCTGAACACCGGGGAGCTGTTTTTT. This codes for CASRSLHSLNTGELFF.

This clonotype occurred many times. CDR3 loop: CATSRGMTEYQETQYF. The DNA for the CDR3 is TGTGCCACCAGCAGAGGAATGACAGAGTACCAAGAGACCCAGTACTTC. The gene calls are TRBV15 and TRBJ2-5; a possible D gene is TRBD1 (5 bases). From germline, CDR1 is LNHNV and CDR2 YYDKDF (reference sequence). This CDR3 has 16 residues. Deletions cut 1 base from V and 0 bases from J, with 12 bases between.

This clonotype has at least ten counts. This chain links TRBV12-3 or TRBV12-4 with TRBJ1-1; D unresolved. The CDR3 has 10 residues. The ends were cut back, 6 bases at V and 8 bases at J, with 7 bases in the middle. CDR3 nucleotides: TGTGCCAGCAGAGGGTCAGAAGCTTTCTTT. This gives the protein CASRGSEAFF.

In its sample, this clonotype was seen a few times. The V and J genes are TRBV5-1 and TRBJ2-7; TRBD1 or TRBD2 may be the D gene (6 bases each). The CDR3 has 12 residues. Deletions cut 4 bases from V and 9 bases from J, with 14 bases between. From germline, CDR1 is SGHRS and CDR2 YFSETQ. CDR3 region: CASSPEGGGQYF. DNA for the CDR3: TGCGCCAGCAGCCCGGAAGGGGGAGGGCAGTACTTC.

There are a few counts of this clonotype. V is TRBV5-1 and J is TRBJ2-2, with 10 bases that match TRBD2. V was pared by 1 base and J by 3 bases, with 3 bases of the junction left unmatched. This CDR3 spans 16 amino acids. The germline V gene encodes CDR1 SGHRS and CDR2 YFSETQ. CDR3 in DNA: TGCGCCAGCAGCTTGTACCTAGCGGGAGACACCGGGGAGCTGTTTTTT. This translates into CASSLYLAGDTGELFF.

The table lists this clonotype with many counts. This chain joins TRBV12-3 or TRBV12-4 and TRBJ2-1; 8 bases are a match to TRBD2. CDR3 length: 13 amino acids. Trimming at V came to 6 bases and at J to 6 bases, leaving 4 bases not matched to a gene. The DNA of the CDR3 is TGTGCCAGCAGCCCGGGGGGGCTCAATGAGCAGTTCTTC. The encoded protein is CASSPGGLNEQFF.

This clonotype appeared a few times. The rearrangement uses TRBV20-1 and TRBJ1-5; 7 bases are a match to TRBD1. Germline CDR1 is DFQATT and CDR2 is SNEGSKA (reference sequence). The V and J ends lost 3 bases and 0 bases, in that order; junction bases with no gene match: 11. This CDR3 has 17 residues. CDR3 DNA: TGCAGTGCTAGGAGAGGGGGCTGGGGGTCTAGCAATCAGCCCCAGCATTTT. Protein product: CSARRGGWGSSNQPQHF.

The sample holds many counts of this clonotype. The CDR3 sequence: CASSPEAGSSYNEQFF. The CDR3 region has the DNA TGCGCCAGCAGCCCCGAGGCAGGGAGCTCCTACAATGAGCAGTTCTTC. The chain combines TRBV5-1 with TRBJ2-1, with D perhaps being TRBD1 or TRBD2 (5 bases each). CDR1 and CDR2 from the germline V gene are SGHRS and YFSETQ. V lost 4 bases, J lost 0 bases, and 14 bases lay in between. The CDR3 spans 16 residues.